A single sample gave rise to the 21 T cell receptor beta chains below, sequenced in a study of CD8+ T cells in alopecia areata. Treatment denoted: oral pan-JAK inhibitor, 5-10 mg twice daily. Isolated RNA was reverse transcribed into cDNA used as the sequencing template. Repertoires were generated with immunoSEQ multiplex PCR, while TCRdb's copy carries only in-frame clones and drops some. The sample has some 200,000 clones; 58% are singletons. Sequences were derived from CD8+ T cells sorted from blood, sampled at week 24, from a patient treated with tofacitinib. The receptors were sampled from a human donor with alopecia areata.

J is TRBJ1-5 and V is TRBV30, with unresolved D. Deletions cut 0 bases from V and 7 bases from J, with 13 bases between. Looked up from germline, CDR1 is GTSNPN and CDR2 is SVGIG (reference sequence). The CDR3 is 14 residues long. This chain's CDR3 is CAWSVLGIDQPQHF. DNA for the CDR3: TGTGCCTGGAGTGTACTGGGGATTGACCAGCCCCAGCATTTT. The variable domain in full, completed from reference TRBV30 and TRBJ1-5, reads SQTIHQWPATLVQPVGSPLSLECTVEGTSNPNLYWYRQAAGRGLQLLFYSVGIGQISSEVPQNLSASRPQDRQFILSSKKLLLSDSGFYLCAWSVLGIDQPQHFGDGTRLSIL.

The genes are TRBV5-1 and TRBJ1-2, with 10 bases matching TRBD1. CDR3 size: 14 residues. Germline loops: CDR1 SGHRS, CDR2 YFSETQ. After removal of 4 bases from V and 9 bases from J, the junction contained 9 bases not matched to a gene. The CDR3 DNA sequence: TGCGCCAGCAGCCCAGACCGGGACAGGGGTCGCTACACCTTC. It codes for CASSPDRDRGRYTF.

The rearrangement joins TRBV5-6 to TRBJ2-1; tentative D call: TRBD2 (6 bases). This CDR3 comprises 15 residues. V was shortened by 4 bases and J by 4 bases, with 15 bases between the two germline ends. Germline lookup yields CDR1 SGHDT and CDR2 YYEEEE. The CDR3 DNA reads as TGTGCCAGCAGCCCGGGGGTAATGGGTTACAATGAGCAGTTCTTC. It codes for CASSPGVMGYNEQFF. Full variable domain (remainder filled in from reference TRBV5-6 and TRBJ2-1): DAGVTQSPTHLIKTRGQQVTLRCSPKSGHDTVSWYQQALGQGPQFIFQYYEEEERQRGNFPDRFSGHQFPNYSSELNVNALLLGDSALYLCASSPGVMGYNEQFFGPGTRLTVL.

This clone was found a few times. This rearrangement joins TRBV5-6 to TRBJ2-1; D is ambiguous. CDR3 length: 16 amino acids. The V gene lost 2 bases and the J gene lost 5 bases, with 17 bases spanning the gap. Germline V gene data show CDR1 as SGHDT and CDR2 as YYEEEE. CDR3 in DNA: TGTGCCAGCAGCTTTTCGGTCCGTCTGGCAGACAATGAGCAGTTCTTC. Protein sequence: CASSFSVRLADNEQFF.

The chain has TRBV6-5 and TRBJ2-5; TRBD1 is a possible D gene (5 bases). The CDR3 runs 15 residues. Germline loops: CDR1 MNHEY, CDR2 SVGAGI. Deletions cut 10 bases from V and 1 base from J, with 19 bases between. The CDR3 DNA reads TGTGCCACCCTCCAATTGCAGGGCGCCCAAGAGACCCAGTACTTC. Its translation: CATLQLQGAQETQYF.

By sample fraction, this clone is medium-sized. This chain connects TRBV7-9 to TRBJ2-2, with 7 nucleotides matching TRBD1. V was pared by 5 bases and J by 1 base, with 7 bases of the junction left unmatched. Germline CDR1 and CDR2: SEHNR and FQNEAQ (reference sequence). The CDR3 is made up of 16 amino acids. The CDR3 here is CASSPSRTGNTGELFF. As DNA, the CDR3 is TGTGCCAGCAGCCCAAGCCGGACAGGGAACACCGGGGAGCTGTTTTTT.

This sequence joins TRBV5-4 and TRBJ1-1, with D maybe TRBD1 (6 bases). The CDR3 covers 12 residues. Trimming left V 0 bases short and J 11 bases short, with 11 bases between. The germline gives CDR1 SGHNT, CDR2 YYREEE (reference sequence). The CDR3 loop is CASSLGAGVAFF. CDR3 nucleotides: TGTGCCAGCAGCTTGGGGGCAGGGGTTGCTTTCTTT.

The rearrangement links TRBV5-1 to TRBJ2-7; D not resolved. Germline lookup yields CDR1 SGHRS and CDR2 YFSETQ. This CDR3 is 14 amino acids long. Trimming shortened V by 0 bases and J by 3 bases, and 10 bases separated the two germline ends. CDR3 nucleotide sequence: TGCGCCAGCAGCTTGGAAACAGCTATCTACGAGCAGTACTTC. Translating it yields CASSLETAIYEQYF.

This clone came up a few times. The V gene is TRBV6-5, the J gene TRBJ1-2; D is uncertain. The CDR3 extends over 14 amino acids. Germline lookup yields CDR1 MNHEY and CDR2 SVGAGI. The germline V and J ends were trimmed by 6 bases and 3 bases, with 14 bases remaining between them. CDR3 in amino acids: CASSPLWRDYGYTF. The DNA of the CDR3 is TGTGCCAGCAGCCCTCTCTGGAGAGACTATGGCTACACCTTC.

The chain combines TRBV19 with TRBJ2-5; D is unclear. The CDR3 totals 13 residues. Germline V gene data show CDR1 as LNHDA and CDR2 as SQIVND (reference sequence). V lost 4 bases and J 5 bases, leaving 11 bases between the germline ends. The CDR3 sequence is CASSSSGWETQYF. The CDR3 DNA reads TGTGCCAGTAGTAGTTCTGGATGGGAGACCCAGTACTTC.

This clone showed up just once. The rearrangement uses TRBV6-5 and TRBJ1-1; D might be TRBD1 (5 bases). Trimming pared 4 bases from V and 7 bases from J, leaving 10 bases between. The CDR3 runs to 12 residues. Germline V gene sequence: CDR1 MNHEY, CDR2 SVGAGI. The CDR3 nucleotides read TGTGCCAGCAGTTCCGCCGGGGGTGAAGCTTTCTTT. Translation gives CASSSAGGEAFF.

The CDR3 region has the DNA TGTGCCAGCAGCTTAACCCGGCGAAACAGGGTCAATTCACCCCTCCACTTT. Its protein is CASSLTRRNRVNSPLHF. The J gene is TRBJ1-6, the V gene TRBV7-3, with D perhaps TRBD1 (6 bases). The V end was cut by 0 bases, the J end by 7 bases, with 16 bases between. The CDR3 runs to 17 residues. Germline V gives CDR1 SGHTA, CDR2 FQGTGA.

The chain has TRBV7-9 and TRBJ2-7; no definite D call. V lost 3 bases and J 6 bases, leaving 6 bases between the germline ends. The germline V gene encodes CDR1 SEHNR and CDR2 FQNEAQ (reference sequence). This CDR3 contains 11 residues. The CDR3 nucleotides read TGTGCCAGCAGCTTCGGCGGCGAGCAGTACTTC. It yields the protein CASSFGGEQYF.

This sequence joins TRBV9 and TRBJ2-2; possibly TRBD1 for D (6 bases). Trimming cost V 3 bases and J 2 bases, with 11 bases left between them. The germline gives CDR1 SGDLS, CDR2 YYNGEE. The CDR3 totals 15 residues. CDR3 sequence: CASSGRTDNTGELFF. In nucleotides, the CDR3 is TGTGCCAGCAGCGGGCGGACAGACAACACCGGGGAGCTGTTTTTT.

V gene TRBV11-2 combines with J gene TRBJ1-5; no definite D call. Germline values: CDR1 SGHAT, CDR2 FQNNGV. The CDR3 consists of 15 residues. V was trimmed by 5 bases and J by 1 base, leaving 12 bases between them. The CDR3 sequence: CASSPSGSSNQPQHF. In DNA, the CDR3 is TGTGCCAGCAGCCCCAGCGGGTCGAGCAATCAGCCCCAGCATTTT.

This clone was picked up one time. The chain recombines TRBV11-3 with TRBJ1-1; D uncertain. Trimming left V 4 bases short and J 6 bases short, with 9 bases between. The CDR3 extends over 12 amino acids. Germline V gene data show CDR1 as SGHNT and CDR2 as YENEEA. The CDR3 DNA follows: TGTGCCAGCAGCTCACACATTGCTGAAGCTTTCTTT. It specifies CASSSHIAEAFF. Supplemented by reference TRBV11-3 and TRBJ1-1, the full variable domain reads EAGVVQSPRYKIIEKKQPVAFWCNPISGHNTLYWYLQNLGQGPELLIRYENEEAVDDSQLPKDRFSAERLKGVDSTLKIQPAELGDSAVYLCASSSHIAEAFFGQGTRLTVV.

The chain carries TRBV29-1 and TRBJ2-5; D ambiguous. V shed 2 bases and J shed 0 bases, with 10 bases lying between them. CDR1 is SQVTM, CDR2 ANQGSEA, per germline. The CDR3 is 14 residues long. The CDR3 coding sequence is TGCAGCGTTGAACGTAGGGCCTACCAAGAGACCCAGTACTTC. Translating it yields CSVERRAYQETQYF.

The chain couples TRBV6-6 to TRBJ1-1; D is perhaps TRBD1 (5 bases). CDR1 is MNHNY and CDR2 is SVGAGI in the germline V gene (reference sequence). V dropped 6 bases and J dropped 5 bases, with 13 bases sitting between them. The CDR3 contains 13 residues. CDR3 coding DNA: TGTGCCAGCAGCACCGGAACAGGAACTGAAGCTTTCTTT. This encodes CASSTGTGTEAFF.

This chain uses TRBV9 with TRBJ1-2, with TRBD1 as a possible D gene (5 bases). Trimming cost V 3 bases and J 5 bases, with 8 bases left between them. The CDR3 is 12 amino acids. Germline V lookup: CDR1 SGDLS, CDR2 YYNGEE. The CDR3 DNA reads as TGTGCCAGCAGCGCTCAGGGATATGGCTACACCTTC. Translated: CASSAQGYGYTF.

This chain uses TRBV27 with TRBJ1-2; D unclear. CDR1 MNHEY and CDR2 SMNVEV come from the germline V gene (reference sequence). Trimming left V 0 bases short and J 2 bases short, with 7 bases between. The CDR3 length is 14 residues. CDR3 protein: CASSLSAGNYGYTF. CDR3 coding DNA: TGTGCCAGCAGTTTATCGGCCGGGAACTATGGCTACACCTTC.

The chain has TRBV29-1 and TRBJ1-1, with no clear D. The CDR3 is made up of 12 amino acids. V shed 6 bases and J shed 1 base, with 9 bases lying between them. CDR1 SQVTM and CDR2 ANQGSEA come from the germline V gene. CDR3 in amino acids: CSVTWGNTEAFF. CDR3 DNA: TGCAGCGTGACTTGGGGGAACACTGAAGCTTTCTTT.